The present T cell receptor (beta chain) was sequenced within a study of cytotoxic CD8 clonotypes in ibrutinib-treated CLL. As for the study in general: Median treatment time before response sampling was 12 months, range 6 to 36. An average of about 250,000 productive templates and 80,000 to 95,000 productive rearrangements was obtained per sample. Findings and limits, study-wide: At baseline, clonality was higher than in age-matched healthy donors and correlated with CD8+ counts.

Deletions cut 5 bases from V and 4 bases from J, with 14 bases between. This CDR3 is built from 14 residues. CDR1 is MGHDK, CDR2 SYGVNS, per germline. TCR beta library input comprised about 2 micrograms of genomic DNA from cryopreserved PBMCs. The data were produced by immunoSEQ multiplex PCR, yet TCRdb's version contains in-frame clones alone and is incomplete. Among 150,000 to 250,000 clones listed, over 60% were seen once. About this clone itself: The antigen remains unidentified.

The V and J genes are TRBV25-1 and TRBJ2-5, with D possibly being TRBD2 (5 bases). This sample comprised PBMCs, obtained after 24 months of ibrutinib treatment. The sequence was collected from a human donor with chronic lymphocytic leukemia. This CDR3 is CASSKGSGSETQYF. The CDR3 DNA follows: TGTGCCAGCAGTAAAGGGAGTGGATCAGAGACCCAGTACTTC. The full variable domain, in which reference TRBV25-1 and TRBJ2-5 provide the parts outside the CDR3, is EADIYQTPRYLVIGTGKKITLECSQTMGHDKMYWYQQDPGMELHLIHYSYGVNSTEKGDLSSESTVSRIRTEHFPLTLESARPSHTSQYLCASSKGSGSETQYFGPGTRLLVL.